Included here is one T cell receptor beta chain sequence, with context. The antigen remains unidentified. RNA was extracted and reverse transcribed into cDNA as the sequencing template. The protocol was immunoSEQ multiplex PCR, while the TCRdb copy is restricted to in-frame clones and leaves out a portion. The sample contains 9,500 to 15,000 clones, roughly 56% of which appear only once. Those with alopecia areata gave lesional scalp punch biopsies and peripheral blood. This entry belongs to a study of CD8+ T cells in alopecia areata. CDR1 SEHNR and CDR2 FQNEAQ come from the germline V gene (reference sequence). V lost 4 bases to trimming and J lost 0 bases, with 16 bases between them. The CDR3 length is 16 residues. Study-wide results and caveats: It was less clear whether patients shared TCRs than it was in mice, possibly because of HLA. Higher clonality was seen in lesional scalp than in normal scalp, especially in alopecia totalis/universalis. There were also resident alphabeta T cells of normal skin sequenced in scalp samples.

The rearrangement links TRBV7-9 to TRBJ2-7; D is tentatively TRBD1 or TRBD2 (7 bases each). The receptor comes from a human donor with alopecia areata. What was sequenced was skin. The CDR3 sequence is CASSSGGQPYSYEQYF. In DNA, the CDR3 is TGTGCCAGCAGCTCGGGGGGACAGCCTTACTCCTACGAGCAGTACTTC.